This TCR beta chain was observed in a study of T cell repertoires in cytomegalovirus infection. The overall study: The public TCR beta signatures pointed to both CMV infection and matching HLA type.

Unmatched junction bases numbered 3, after V lost 4 bases and J lost 5 bases. The CDR3 length is 12 residues. In germline, CDR1 is SQVTM, CDR2 ANQGSEA. Each CDR3 protein gets one entry after TCRdb re-called the reads with MiXCR. The sample has approximately 400,000 distinct CDR3 sequences, approximately 31% seen once. The sample comprised PBMCs. The TCR was taken from a human donor in good health (CMV status not recorded). Some clones in this sample may be carry-over from other donors' samples. The rearrangement uses TRBV29-1 and TRBJ1-1; TRBD1 aligns across 8 bases. The CDR3 protein is CSVGTGSTEAFF. As DNA, the CDR3 is TGCAGCGTTGGGACAGGGAGTACTGAAGCTTTCTTT.